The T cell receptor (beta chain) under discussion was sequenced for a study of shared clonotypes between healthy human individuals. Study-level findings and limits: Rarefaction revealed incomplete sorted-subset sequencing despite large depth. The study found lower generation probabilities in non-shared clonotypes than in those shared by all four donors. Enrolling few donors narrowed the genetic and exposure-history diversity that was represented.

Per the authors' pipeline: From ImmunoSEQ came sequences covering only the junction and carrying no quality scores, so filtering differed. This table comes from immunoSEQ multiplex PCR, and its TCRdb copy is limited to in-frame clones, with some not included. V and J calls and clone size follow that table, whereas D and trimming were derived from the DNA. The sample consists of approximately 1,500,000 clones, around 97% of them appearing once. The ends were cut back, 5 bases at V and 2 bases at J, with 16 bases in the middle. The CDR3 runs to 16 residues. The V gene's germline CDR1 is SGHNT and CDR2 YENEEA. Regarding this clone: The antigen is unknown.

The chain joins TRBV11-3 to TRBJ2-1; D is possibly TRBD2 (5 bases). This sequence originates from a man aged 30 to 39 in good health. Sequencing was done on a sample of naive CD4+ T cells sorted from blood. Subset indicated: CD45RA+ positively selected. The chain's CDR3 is CASSVAGIGAYNEQFF. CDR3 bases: TGTGCCAGCAGCGTGGCCGGGATTGGGGCCTACAATGAGCAGTTCTTC.